The following is a T cell receptor beta chain sequence with its context. Its antigen is not yet known. The record has no base qualities; no much larger clone is one base away. These data are taken from a study of cytomegalovirus exposure and HLA in healthy donors (dated by TCRdb to between 2016 and 2019). The study in broad terms: An earlier analysis of approximately 600 of the donors reported more than 250 Gb of sequence data and 100 million to 130 million unique TCR beta sequences from about 179 million T cells. Approximately 310 gigabases of sequencing data and 80 million or so unique TCR sequences were included in an early release covering 550 to 650 HLA-typed donors. Among the roughly 370 genotyped donors, roughly 80% belonged to the genetic ancestry cluster associated with self-reported Caucasian donors. The study aimed to test whether cataloging public T cell receptors could reveal signatures of past pathogen exposure. The study profiled the T cell repertoires of more than 500 subjects by immunosequencing and related them to cytomegalovirus serostatus. Along with the roughly 670-subject first cohort, a separate validation cohort of 120 different subjects was used. High-throughput TCR immunosequencing, statistical association of individual TCRs with disease status, and machine learning were combined to predict cytomegalovirus infection status. A later analysis re-examined previously published TCR beta repertoires from roughly 650 donors and added high-resolution HLA genotyping to investigate patterns of TCR occurrence. Rather than using new phenotypic data, the later analysis identified candidate immune exposures from TCR beta sequences and from how often those sequences occurred across donors. In an earlier analysis of more than 550 of the donors, high-throughput TCR beta sequencing was used to judge whether each TCR beta V gene segment behaved as functional or pseudogenic. Alongside the repertoire data, information on donor age, sex, ethnicity and CMV serostatus was compiled. A later genetic analysis took genome-wide SNP genotypes for 398 of the 666 donors and used that subset as a discovery cohort. Every repertoire in the discovery cohort had been generated on one and the same sequencing platform. Both class I and class II loci were covered by HLA typing, at four-digit resolution. The number of donors typed differed by locus, with about 629-640 for A, B, C, DRB1 and DQB1, around 560 for DQA1, 600 to 610 for DPA1, and approximately 470 for DPB1. Roughly 5 DR-DQ haplotypes were treated as single units for association and clustering because of strong linkage in the cohort. Among about 360 genotyped donors of the cohort, an average of roughly 240,000 unique TCR beta nucleotide sequences were sequenced per donor, roughly 18% of them non-productive. Points the paper makes about the study in general: A further reported finding was that TCR beta sequences accurately predicted the HLA-A and HLA-B alleles for most subjects in the first cohort. In this cohort, only TCR beta chains were sequenced, and detectable features were limited by the absence of alpha or paired-chain data. In a later analysis, HLA-associated TCR beta chains were found to be more clonally expanded and to have lower generation probabilities than equally common non-associated chains. Cytomegalovirus status was reported to be diagnosed by the classifier with high specificity and sensitivity in both the original and validation cohorts. Immune exposure information for the cohort was limited to CMV serostatus. Correlated functional status among segregating V segments might be attributable to linkage disequilibrium, but an unknown experimental factor could not be ruled out. A later analysis reported that several top co-occurrence clusters appeared linked to parvovirus B19, influenza, CMV and Epstein-Barr virus. In a later genetic analysis, a missense DCLRE1C variant was associated with V-gene and J-gene trimming of TCR beta chains, and the association was replicated in an independent cohort. Sequencing depth was assumed to be roughly uniform across donors in the presence/absence analyses, though that assumption may not hold. Most TCR sequences were observed very rarely across donors, whereas some public TCRs were present in many individuals. The authors suggested that the approach could potentially be extended to other disease states and immunological phenotypes. According to a later genetic analysis, donors in an Asian-associated ancestry cluster had fewer N-insertions in productive TCRs than the roughly 700-donor mean. The earlier analysis of 450 to 700 of the donors excluded roughly 17 rarely observed V segments, including chromosome 9 orphons, because counts were too low. In an earlier analysis of around 600 of the donors, most TCR beta V segments appeared in productive rearrangements about 90% or about 30% of the time, broadly matching IMGT annotations. In vitro tests confirmed that three of the cytomegalovirus-associated TCR beta chains recognize cytomegalovirus antigens. A total of about 150 TCR beta chains were listed by the study as associated with cytomegalovirus. Because HLA typing was unavailable for some donors at each locus, only the typed subset was used in association tests. In a later analysis, the rate of TCR association differed among HLA loci, with DRB1 alleles having the most associated TCRs and HLA-C alleles having the fewest. A group of highly shared sequence variants was considered likely to be a technical artifact of the sequencing pipeline. Some IMGT-functional V segments, including TRBV6-2 and TRBV6-3, could not be told apart with the 87-base-pair reads, so those segments were excluded. Specific HLA alleles were associated with over 15,000 TCR beta sequences at a false discovery rate of 0.05 in a later analysis. Most CMV-associated TCR beta chains appeared to be HLA-restricted in a later analysis, and the HLA associations seemed to be driven largely by CMV exposure. Strong co-occurrence of HLA alleles, especially DR and DQ, made assigning TCR associations to individual alleles difficult.

V and J are trimmed by 4 bases and 2 bases, and the gene matches miss 5 bases of the junction. The CDR3 runs 17 residues from the cysteine to the phenylalanine. Only the CDR3 DNA is retained, 51 bases long and in frame from the first base. CDR1 and CDR2 were assigned from the germline V gene as SGDLS and YYNGEE. In total, 666 healthy bone marrow donors made up the cohort. All cohort members were sampled while nominally healthy, although unrecorded immune exposures were likely present. The donor was CMV seropositive and was included in the group of some 290 seropositive cohort members. Every donor gave a peripheral blood sample, and the peripheral blood mononuclear cells from that sample were used for TCR beta sequencing. Genomic DNA extraction from the blood cell samples was performed with the Qiagen DNeasy Blood Extraction Kit. Libraries were constructed by the immunoSEQ multiplex PCR assay. A mixture of 60 forward primers for TCR Vbeta segments and 13 reverse primers for TCR Jbeta segments was used in the multiplex PCR. Amplification of the CDR3 region of rearranged TCR beta genes was performed with a multiplex PCR assay on genomic DNA. The amplified TCR beta libraries were sequenced on the Illumina HiSeq System as 87-base-pair reads. The paper's data handling went like this. A later analysis counted about 76 million unique TCR beta chains across the 640 or so repertoires, and some 12 million of these chains were shared by at least two donors. To remove PCR and sequencing errors, raw reads were error-corrected and collapsed into unique sequences using a nearest-neighbor algorithm that merged closely related sequences. CDR3 sequences were aligned to IMGT reference sequences to assign V, D and J gene segments. For a sequence to be retained, a match of at least six nucleotides was required to both a V gene segment and a J gene segment. A rearrangement was called productive if the CDR3 had no stop codons and remained in frame with V and J, and every other rearrangement was called non-productive. Following IMGT convention, CDR3 was defined as the stretch from the second conserved V-encoded cysteine up to the conserved J-encoded phenylalanine. Sequences without an unambiguous match to a single V gene segment were excluded from the earlier analysis of 500 to 700 of the donors. In an earlier analysis of several hundred of the donors, V segments were called functional above 56.7% productive rearrangements and were called segregating when the between-donor standard deviation exceeded 5%. A statistical classification framework was built to diagnose cytomegalovirus status from the catalog of TCR beta chain sequences. V and J gene assignment, in a later analysis, came from comparing TCR nucleotide sequences with IMGT/GENE-DB human TR gene sequences. The TCRdist pipeline was used in a later analysis to assign CDR3 sequences and most-parsimonious VDJ recombination scenarios. In a later analysis, every TCR beta chain was defined by the combination of its CDR3 amino acid sequence and its V-gene family, and reads without a unique V-gene family were dropped. As a way to deal with suspected cross-contamination and a sequencing artifact, a later analysis dropped hundreds of nucleotide sequences that were highly shared and had low generation probability. A later analysis calculated a clonal expansion index for each public chain from normalized within-repertoire ranks of inferred template counts. In a later analysis, generation probabilities were computed using a VDJ recombination model fitted to out-of-frame rearrangements, and the results were checked against IGoR. Hypergeometric tests were used in a later analysis to score TCR-TCR, TCR-HLA and TCR-CMV co-occurrence, with a repertoire-size bias correction applied to the TCR pairs. False discovery rates were estimated in a later analysis by permuting HLA or CMV assignments 20 times. In a later analysis, co-occurring TCRs were grouped using DBSCAN, with TCRdist sequence similarity added in when clustering inside HLA-allele-positive subsets. Repertoires with fewer than 30,000 or more than 120,000 public chains were left out of co-occurrence clustering, as were a handful of repertoires with anomalous nucleotide sharing. In its TCRdb copy, this immuneACCESS table keeps in-frame sequences only and misses some clones. Where compared with another copy, unresolved V genes explain less than half of these, and the others have no known cause. The V and J calls and clone size come from that table; D and trimming were worked out from the DNA. This sample holds approximately 200,000 clones; approximately 85% were observed only once. The ten top clones hold over 1.5% of the sample.

The rearrangement combines TRBV9 with TRBJ2-3; 15 nucleotides in the junction match TRBD2. This TCR was sampled from a girl aged 5-17 years in good health and CMV-seropositive. The sequencing sample was made of PBMCs. At the DNA level, the sequence is TGTGCCAGCAGCCCGGGACTAGCGGGGGGAGTCACAGATACGCAGTATTTT. This translates into CASSPGLAGGVTDTQYF. The reference TRBV9 and TRBJ2-3 proteins fill in what lies around the CDR3, so the full variable domain reads DSGVTQTPKHLITATGQRVTLRCSPRSGDLSVYWYQQSLDQGLQFLIQYYNGEERAKGNILERFSAQQFPDLHSELNLSSLELGDSALYFCASSPGLAGGVTDTQYFGPGTRLTVL.